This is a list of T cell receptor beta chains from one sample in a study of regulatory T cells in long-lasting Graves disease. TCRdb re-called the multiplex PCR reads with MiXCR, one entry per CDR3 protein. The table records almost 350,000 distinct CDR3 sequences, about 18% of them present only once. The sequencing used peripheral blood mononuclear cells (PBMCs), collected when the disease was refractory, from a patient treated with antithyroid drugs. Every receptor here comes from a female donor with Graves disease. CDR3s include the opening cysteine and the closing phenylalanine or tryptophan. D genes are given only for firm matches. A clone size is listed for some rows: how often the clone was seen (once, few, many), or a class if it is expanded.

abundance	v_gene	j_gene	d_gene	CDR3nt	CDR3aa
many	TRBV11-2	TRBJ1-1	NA	TGTGCCAGCAAGAGGGGGACGGCGAACACTGAAGCTTTCTTT	CASKRGTANTEAFF
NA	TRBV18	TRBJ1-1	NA	TGTGCCAGCTCCCCCACGCCCGGGACACTCACTGAAGCTTTCTTT	CASSPTPGTLTEAFF
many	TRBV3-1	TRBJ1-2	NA	TGTGCCAGCAGCCAAGTGTCACCCTATGGCTACACCTTC	CASSQVSPYGYTF
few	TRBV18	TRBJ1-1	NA	TGTGCCAGCTCTCTCAGACAGGTTGGCGAAGCTTTCTTT	CASSLRQVGEAFF
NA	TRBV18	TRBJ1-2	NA	TGTGCCAGCTCACCAGGACAGTTTAACTATGGCTACACCTTC	CASSPGQFNYGYTF
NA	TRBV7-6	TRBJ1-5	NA	TGTGCCAGCAGCTTAGTTGAGAAGCCCCAGCATTTT	CASSLVEKPQHF
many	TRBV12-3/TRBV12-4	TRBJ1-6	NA	TGTGCCAGCAGAAACGGACAGCAAAATTCACCCCTCCACTTT	CASRNGQQNSPLHF
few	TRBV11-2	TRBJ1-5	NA	TGTGCCAGCAGCTTATCGAGCGGGCGGCGAAATCAGCCCCAGCATTTT	CASSLSSGRRNQPQHF
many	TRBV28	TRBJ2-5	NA	TGTGCCAGCAGTTTAGTGAGCCTGGGGCAAGAGACCCAGTACTTC	CASSLVSLGQETQYF
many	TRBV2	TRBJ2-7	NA	TGTGCCAGCAGTGACAACAGTGGGCAGTACTTC	CASSDNSGQYF
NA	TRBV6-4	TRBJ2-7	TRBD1	TGTGCCAGCAGTTACTCGACACACCGGGACAGGGGGTACGAGCAGTACTTC	CASSYSTHRDRGYEQYF
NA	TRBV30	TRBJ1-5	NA	TGTGCCTGGAGGGTGCCTTATAGCAATCAGCCCCAGCATTTT	CAWRVPYSNQPQHF
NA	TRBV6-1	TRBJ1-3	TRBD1	TGTGCCAGCAATCGAGAATTTGGGACAGTCGTACACACCATATATTTT	CASNREFGTVVHTIYF
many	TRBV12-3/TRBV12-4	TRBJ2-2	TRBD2	TGTGCCAGCAGCTCTAGCGGGGTCGGGGAGCTGTTTTTT	CASSSSGVGELFF
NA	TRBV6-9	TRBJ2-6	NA	TGTGCCAGCAGTTACGGGGGCTATATCTCTGGGGCCAACGTCCTGACTTTC	CASSYGGYISGANVLTF
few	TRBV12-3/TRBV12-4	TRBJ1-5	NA	TGTGCCAGCAGTTTATGGGGGGGCCGAAATCAGCCCCAGCATTTT	CASSLWGGRNQPQHF
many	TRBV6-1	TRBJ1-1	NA	TGTGCCAGCAGCCAGGGTACTGAAGCTTTCTTT	CASSQGTEAFF
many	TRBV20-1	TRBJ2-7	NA	TGCAGTGCTCGCAGGGGGACCGCGGGGAACGAGCAGTACTTC	CSARRGTAGNEQYF
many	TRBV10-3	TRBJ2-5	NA	TGTGCCATCAGTGAGCAGCTGGGGACGGCGGAGACCCAGTACTTC	CAISEQLGTAETQYF
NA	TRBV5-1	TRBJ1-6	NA	TGCGCCAGCAGCCTCCGGGCTGGGACAAGTTCACCCCTCTACTTT	CASSLRAGTSSPLYF
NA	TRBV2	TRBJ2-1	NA	TGTGCCAGCAGTGTCGGGATCTCCTACAATGAGCAGTTCTTC	CASSVGISYNEQFF
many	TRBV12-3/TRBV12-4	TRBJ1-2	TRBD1	TGTGCCAGCAGACCGGACAGGGCTGGCTACACCTTC	CASRPDRAGYTF
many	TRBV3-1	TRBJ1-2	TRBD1	TGTGCCAGCAGCACCCGGGACAGGCAGGGCTATGGCTACACCTTC	CASSTRDRQGYGYTF